This T cell receptor (beta chain) originates from a study of CD8 T cells in Susac syndrome. Reverse transcription of about 0.5 to 1 ug RNA used random hexamers. Across 54 Vbeta and 13 Jbeta, immunoSEQ multiplex PCR amplified TCR beta CDR3. TCRdb re-analysed the immunoSEQ multiplex PCR reads in MiXCR, keeping a single row per CDR3 protein. In the table there are about 140,000 distinct CDR3 sequences, over 85% of which are singletons. CDR1 and CDR2 (germline): LGHDT, YNNKEL (reference sequence). V dropped 5 bases and J dropped 3 bases, with 17 bases sitting between them. CDR3 length equals 16 residues. FACS enriched CD8+ TEMRA cells, while bulk CD8+ and CD4+ were negatively isolated.

Specimen: CD8+ T cells from PBMCs. The chain joins TRBV3-1 to TRBJ2-1; D may be TRBD2 (6 bases). The TCR sequence derives from a human donor in good health. The CDR3: CASSARSGELYNEQFF. DNA of the CDR3: TGTGCCAGCAGCGCGAGGTCGGGAGAACTCTACAATGAGCAGTTCTTC.